The sequence of this TCR beta chain was determined in a study of tumor T cells in aggressive B-cell lymphoma. The V gene's germline CDR1 is SGHNT and CDR2 YYREEE (reference sequence). V lost 4 bases to trimming and J lost 2 bases, with 12 bases between them. The CDR3 covers 14 residues. The protocol was immunoSEQ multiplex PCR, while the TCRdb copy is restricted to in-frame clones and leaves out a portion. The sample records around 2,000 clones, roughly 95% being singletons. The origin of this receptor is an adult with diffuse large B cell lymphoma. The chain recombines TRBV5-4 with TRBJ1-2; a possible D gene is TRBD1 (6 bases). The specimen was tumor tissue. CDR3 nucleotides: TGTGCCAGCAGCGTGGATCAGGGGAACTATGGCTACACCTTC. It encodes CASSVDQGNYGYTF.